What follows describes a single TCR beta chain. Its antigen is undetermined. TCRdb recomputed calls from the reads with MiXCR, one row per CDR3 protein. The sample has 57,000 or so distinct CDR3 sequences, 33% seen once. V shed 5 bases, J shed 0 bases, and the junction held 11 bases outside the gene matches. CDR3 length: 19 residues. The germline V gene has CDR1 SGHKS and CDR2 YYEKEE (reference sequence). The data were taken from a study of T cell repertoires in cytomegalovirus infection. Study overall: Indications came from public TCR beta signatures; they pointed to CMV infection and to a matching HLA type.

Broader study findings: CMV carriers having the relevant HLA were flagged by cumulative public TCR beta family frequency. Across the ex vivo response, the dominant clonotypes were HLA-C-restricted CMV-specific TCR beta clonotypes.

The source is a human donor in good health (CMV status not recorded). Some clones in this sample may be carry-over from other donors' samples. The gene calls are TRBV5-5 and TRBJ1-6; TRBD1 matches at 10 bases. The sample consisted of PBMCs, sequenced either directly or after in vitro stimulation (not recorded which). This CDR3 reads CASSTGTGVFSSYNSPLHF. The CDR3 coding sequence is TGTGCCAGCAGTACCGGGACAGGGGTCTTTAGCTCCTATAATTCACCCCTCCACTTT.